This T cell receptor (beta chain) came from a study of blood T cell repertoires in COVID-19. About the research overall: PBMCs, B-cell-depleted T cells, or T cells were the source of the cDNA or gDNA that made up the material.

The CDR3 sequence is 15 residues long. Germline CDR1 is MNHNS and CDR2 is SASEGT. Trimming took off 1 base at V and 2 bases at J, with 11 bases between the two ends. This clone was detected a few times. Using immunoSEQ multiplex PCR, the repertoire was profiled, and TCRdb retains in-frame clones only, with some absent. Of some 150,000 clones in the sample, 70% to 90% were seen once. The receptor was isolated from a man aged 40-49 years with acute or convalescent COVID-19. J is TRBJ1-2 and V is TRBV6-1; the D is unclear. The sample consisted of peripheral blood. The CDR3 spells CASSEGQKRNYGYTF. In DNA form, the CDR3 reads TGTGCCAGCAGTGAAGGGCAAAAGCGAAACTATGGCTACACCTTC.